Described below is a single T cell receptor beta chain sequence and its context. The antigen is unknown. Germline lookup yields CDR1 MNHNY and CDR2 SVGAGI (reference sequence). The CDR3 runs 15 residues. The V end lost 0 bases, the J end lost 0 bases, and 5 bases lay between the germline ends. The data are from a study of cytomegalovirus exposure and HLA in healthy donors. Study-level results: An analysis was carried out later, and it reportedly showed fewer N-insertions in an Asian-associated ancestry cluster than the approximately 700-donor mean.

The PCR was carried out with 60 Vbeta primers and 13 Jbeta primers. The repertoire was sequenced with immunoSEQ multiplex PCR; TCRdb's copy has only in-frame clones and lacks some. Among approximately 89,000 clones, around 85% were seen once, and the ten largest hold over 7%. Sequenced input: PBMCs. The chain has TRBV6-6 and TRBJ1-4, with D uncertain. This TCR was sampled from a man aged 40-50 years in good health and CMV-seropositive. CDR3 amino acids: CASSYSSATNEKLFF. CDR3 nucleotide sequence: TGTGCCAGCAGTTACTCTTCCGCAACTAATGAAAAACTGTTTTTT.